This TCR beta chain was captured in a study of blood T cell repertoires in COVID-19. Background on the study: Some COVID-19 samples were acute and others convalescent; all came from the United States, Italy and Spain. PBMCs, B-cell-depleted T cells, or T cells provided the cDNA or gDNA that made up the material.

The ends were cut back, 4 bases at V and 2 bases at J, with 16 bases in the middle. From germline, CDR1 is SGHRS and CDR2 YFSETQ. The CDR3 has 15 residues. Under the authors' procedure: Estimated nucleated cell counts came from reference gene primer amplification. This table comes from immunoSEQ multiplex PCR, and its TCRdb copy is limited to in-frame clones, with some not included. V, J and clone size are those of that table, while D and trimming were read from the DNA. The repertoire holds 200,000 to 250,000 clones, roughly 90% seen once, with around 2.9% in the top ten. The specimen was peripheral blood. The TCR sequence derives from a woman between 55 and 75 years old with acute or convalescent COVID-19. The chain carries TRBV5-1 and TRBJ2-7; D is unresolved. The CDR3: CASSPKALDPYEQYF. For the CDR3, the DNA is TGCGCCAGCAGCCCCAAGGCGCTAGATCCCTACGAGCAGTACTTC.